This entry concerns a single T cell receptor (beta chain). The CDR3 covers 13 residues. Germline V gene data show CDR1 as SGDLS and CDR2 as YYNGEE. The V gene lost 0 bases and the J gene lost 4 bases, with 7 bases spanning the gap. Sequencing was performed with immunoSEQ multiplex PCR; in TCRdb, only in-frame clones are kept and a portion is missing. The table lists around 250,000 clones, roughly 89% of them singletons. The record originates from a study of cytomegalovirus exposure and HLA in healthy donors. The V call is TRBV9, the J call TRBJ1-2; D is undetermined. The source is a young woman in good health and CMV-seronegative. The sequenced sample consisted of PBMCs. CDR3 bases: TGTGCCAGCAGCGTAGGAGCAGGCTATGGCTACACCTTC. Translating gives CASSVGAGYGYTF.